Listed below are T cell receptor beta chains from one sample, sequenced in a study of post-analysis software for immune sequencing data. TCRdb passed the PCR reads through MiXCR, listing each CDR3 protein once. This sample yields roughly 200,000 distinct CDR3 sequences, of which roughly 28% are seen a single time; about 3.7% belongs to the top ten. The sequenced sample was blood. These receptor sequences come from a girl aged 2-17 years with multiple sclerosis. CDR3s include the opening cysteine and the closing phenylalanine or tryptophan. Each record gives: J gene, CDR3 length, clone size, V gene, CDR3 protein. Not every row has a clone size; where given, it reads once, few, many or a size class.

TRBJ2-5 | 14 | few | TRBV5-1 | CASSHPGVHETQYF
TRBJ1-1 | 16 | few | TRBV7-2 | CASSLLPAGTNTEAFF
TRBJ2-3 | 15 | . | TRBV5-1 | CASSLAGVLTDTQYF
TRBJ2-7 | 15 | many | TRBV29-1 | CSVLSRDRASYEQYF
TRBJ2-1 | 11 | . | TRBV29-1 | CSVGISNEQFF
TRBJ2-3 | 15 | many | TRBV3-1 | CASSQDRRQTDTQYF
TRBJ2-3 | 13 | . | TRBV20-1 | CSARLDTTDTQYF
. | 13 | . | TRBV20-1 | CSARDGLTCEQYF
TRBJ1-5 | 15 | . | TRBV20-1 | CSANPGAKSNQPQHF
TRBJ1-1 | 14 | many | TRBV12-3/TRBV12-4 | CASSLTGGEAEAFF
TRBJ2-1 | 15 | . | TRBV5-1 | CASRTGTGTYNEQFF
TRBJ1-5 | 12 | . | TRBV18 | CASSRLTGSQHF
TRBJ2-5 | 11 | few | TRBV12-3/TRBV12-4 | CASTPRQTQYF
TRBJ2-1 | 19 | few | TRBV5-1 | CASSLAGTSGGERYNEQFF
TRBJ1-1 | 15 | . | TRBV5-5 | CASSMDGTGNTEAFF
TRBJ2-5 | 13 | few | TRBV7-2 | CASSLSRTGAQYF
TRBJ1-4 | 14 | few | TRBV20-1 | CSATRSGFNEKLFF
TRBJ1-5 | 16 | many | TRBV12-3/TRBV12-4 | CASSTPTGGGSQPQHF
TRBJ2-5 | 11 | many | TRBV3-1 | CASSIGETQYF
TRBJ1-5 | 14 | once | TRBV30 | CAWRPPKGNQPQHF
TRBJ2-3 | 14 | . | TRBV7-2 | CASRLAGNTDTQYF
TRBJ2-3 | 15 | . | TRBV14 | CASSRGLAGSDTQYF
TRBJ1-2 | 12 | few | TRBV10-2 | CASMADFYGYTF
TRBJ2-3 | 14 | many | TRBV10-3 | CAISDGFLTDTQYF
TRBJ1-5 | 14 | . | TRBV28 | CASSFWGGGQPQHF
TRBJ2-1 | 14 | . | TRBV10-3 | CAIGSPAQYNEQFF
TRBJ2-1 | 15 | . | TRBV11-2 | CASSLTGLAYNEQFF
TRBJ2-7 | 15 | few | TRBV5-1 | CASSLGDRDNNEQYF
TRBJ1-1 | 14 | . | TRBV5-1 | CASSLAGGQTEAFF
TRBJ2-2 | 16 | . | TRBV5-1 | CASSSSGSYVGRELFF
TRBJ2-7 | 15 | . | TRBV3-1 | CASSQGSGGAYEQYF
. | 15 | few | TRBV20-1 | CSASRTSVRNHEQYF
TRBJ1-6 | 16 | . | TRBV6-1 | CASSEARGTGNSPLHF
TRBJ2-1 | 16 | many | TRBV5-1 | CASKREGLARYNEQFF
TRBJ2-6 | 17 | . | TRBV3-1 | CASSQDARSSGANVLTF
TRBJ1-1 | 15 | . | TRBV20-1 | CSADWDRETNTEAFF
TRBJ2-7 | 14 | many | TRBV6-2/TRBV6-3 | CASRRQGSSYEQYF
TRBJ1-2 | 15 | many | TRBV29-1 | CSVEDRRAGAYGYTF
TRBJ1-1 | 15 | few | TRBV5-5 | CASSLVQGRGAEAFF
TRBJ2-3 | 13 | . | TRBV20-1 | CSACTRGGDTQDF
TRBJ1-2 | 14 | few | TRBV5-6 | CASSFYPGKYGYTF
TRBJ1-1 | 14 | few | TRBV12-3/TRBV12-4 | CASSRITVVAEAFF
TRBJ2-3 | 14 | few | TRBV20-1 | CSATPSDGFNAQYF
TRBJ2-6 | 17 | many | TRBV12-3/TRBV12-4 | CASSLGAGGSGANVLTF
TRBJ2-6 | 18 | many | TRBV5-1 | CASSFLARSGSGANVLTF
TRBJ2-7 | 11 | many | TRBV20-1 | CSARDGYEQYF
TRBJ1-3 | 13 | . | TRBV10-3 | CAISVSSGNTIYF
TRBJ2-3 | 15 | . | TRBV5-1 | CASSLGTGRDDTQYF
TRBJ1-2 | 13 | many | TRBV11-2 | CASSSTGVRGYTF
TRBJ1-2 | 12 | many | TRBV20-1 | CSASYEGSGYTF
TRBJ2-1 | 20 | . | TRBV6-2/TRBV6-3 | CVSSYSGRTSGRAFRNEQFF
TRBJ1-2 | 13 | many | TRBV25-1 | CASSERQGYGYTF